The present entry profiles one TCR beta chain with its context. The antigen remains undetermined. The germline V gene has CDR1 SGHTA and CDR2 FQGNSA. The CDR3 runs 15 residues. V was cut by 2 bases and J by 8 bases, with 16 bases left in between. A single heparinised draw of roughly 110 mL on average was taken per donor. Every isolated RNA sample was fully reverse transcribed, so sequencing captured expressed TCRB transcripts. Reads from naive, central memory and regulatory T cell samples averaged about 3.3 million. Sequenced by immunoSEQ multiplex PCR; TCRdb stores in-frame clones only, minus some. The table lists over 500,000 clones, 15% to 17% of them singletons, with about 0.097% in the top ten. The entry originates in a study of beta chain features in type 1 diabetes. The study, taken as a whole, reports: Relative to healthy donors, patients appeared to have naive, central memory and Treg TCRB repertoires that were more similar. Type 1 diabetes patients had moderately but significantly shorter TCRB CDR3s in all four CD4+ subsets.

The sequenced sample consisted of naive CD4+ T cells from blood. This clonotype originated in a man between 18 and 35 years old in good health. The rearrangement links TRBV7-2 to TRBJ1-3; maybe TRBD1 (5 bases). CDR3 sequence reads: CASSLRPGAVDTIYF. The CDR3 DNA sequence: TGTGCCAGCAGCTTACGCCCCGGGGCTGTAGACACCATATATTTT.